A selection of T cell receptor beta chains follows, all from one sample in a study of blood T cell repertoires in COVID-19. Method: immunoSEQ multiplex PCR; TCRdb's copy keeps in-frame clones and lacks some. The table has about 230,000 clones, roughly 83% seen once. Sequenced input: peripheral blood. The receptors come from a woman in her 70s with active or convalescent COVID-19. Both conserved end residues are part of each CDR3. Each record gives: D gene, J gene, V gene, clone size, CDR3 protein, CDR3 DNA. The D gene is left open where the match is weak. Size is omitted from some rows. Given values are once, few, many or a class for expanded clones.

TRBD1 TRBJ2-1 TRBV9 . CASSPTGQTAGEQFF TGTGCCAGCAGCCCAACGGGACAGACCGCTGGGGAGCAGTTCTTC
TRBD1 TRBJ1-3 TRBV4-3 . CASSRAGGLSGNTIYF TGCGCCAGCAGCCGGGCAGGGGGCCTTTCGGGAAACACCATATATTTT
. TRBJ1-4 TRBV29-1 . CSVTGPTNEKLFF TGCAGCGTTACAGGTCCAACTAATGAAAAACTGTTTTTT
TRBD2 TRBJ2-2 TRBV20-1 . CSASRREGHTGELFF TGCAGTGCTAGTCGGCGGGAGGGCCACACCGGGGAGCTGTTTTTT
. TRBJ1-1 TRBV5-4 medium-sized CASSLSKNTEAFF TGTGCCAGCTCCCTGAGTAAGAACACTGAAGCTTTCTTT
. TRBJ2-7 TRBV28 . CASSLSVAVMVYEQYF TGTGCCAGCAGTTTGTCGGTAGCGGTGATGGTATACGAGCAGTACTTC
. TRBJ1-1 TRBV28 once CASSSGAVNTEAFF TGTGCCAGCAGTTCAGGGGCGGTGAACACTGAAGCTTTCTTT
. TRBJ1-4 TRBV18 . CASSQTGLNEKLFF TGTGCCAGCTCACAGACGGGTTTAAATGAAAAACTGTTTTTT
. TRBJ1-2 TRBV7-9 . CASSLGRRRSGYTF TGTGCCAGCAGCTTAGGTCGCAGGCGATCTGGCTACACCTTC
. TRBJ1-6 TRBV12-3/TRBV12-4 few CASSLRGNSPLHF TGTGCCAGCAGTTTACGAGGGAATTCACCCCTCCACTTT
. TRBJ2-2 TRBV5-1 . CASSFWGPEYTGELFF TGCGCCAGCAGCTTTTGGGGGCCGGAGTACACCGGGGAGCTGTTTTTT
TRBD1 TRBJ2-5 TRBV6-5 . CASSPGQGAETQYF TGTGCCAGCAGTCCGGGACAGGGGGCAGAGACCCAGTACTTC
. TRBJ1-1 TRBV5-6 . CASSYQGWRAFF TGTGCCAGCAGCTACCAGGGTTGGCGAGCTTTCTTT
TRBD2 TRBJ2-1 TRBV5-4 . CASSRKAGGPWNEQFF TGTGCCAGCAGCCGTAAAGCGGGAGGGCCATGGAATGAGCAGTTCTTC
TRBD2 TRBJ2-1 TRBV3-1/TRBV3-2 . CASSPLGSGLTYNEQFF TGTGCCAGCAGCCCCCTTGGTAGCGGGTTAACCTACAATGAGCAGTTCTTC
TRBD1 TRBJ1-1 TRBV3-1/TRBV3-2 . CASSLDRANTEAFF TGTGCCAGCAGCCTGGACAGGGCGAACACTGAAGCTTTCTTT
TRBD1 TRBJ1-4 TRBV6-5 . CASSRDRSNEKLFF TGTGCCAGCAGTCGGGACAGGTCTAATGAAAAACTGTTTTTT
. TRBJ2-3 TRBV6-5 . CASSYSFRVTDTQYF TGTGCCAGCAGTTACAGCTTCAGGGTCACAGATACGCAGTATTTT
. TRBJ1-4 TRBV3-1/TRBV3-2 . CASSQVSLNEKLFF TGTGCCAGCAGCCAAGTATCCCTTAATGAAAAACTGTTTTTT
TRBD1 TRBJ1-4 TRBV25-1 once CASSEDRTLNEKLFF TGTGCCAGCAGTGAGGACAGGACCCTCAATGAAAAACTGTTTTTT
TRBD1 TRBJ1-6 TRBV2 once CASTWDRGSDNSPLHF TGTGCCAGCACCTGGGACAGGGGTTCTGATAATTCACCCCTCCACTTT
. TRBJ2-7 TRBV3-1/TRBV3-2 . CASSPVPGHFYEQYF TGTGCCAGCAGCCCCGTCCCGGGACACTTCTACGAGCAGTACTTC
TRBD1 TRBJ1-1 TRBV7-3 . CASRSGTENTEAFF TGTGCCAGCAGGTCCGGGACAGAGAACACTGAAGCTTTCTTT
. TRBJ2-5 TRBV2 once CASSEGILVGETQYF TGTGCCAGCAGTGAAGGTATACTAGTCGGGGAGACCCAGTACTTC
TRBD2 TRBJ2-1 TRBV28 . CASSQGLAVYNEQFF TGTGCCAGCAGCCAGGGACTAGCGGTTTACAATGAGCAGTTCTTC
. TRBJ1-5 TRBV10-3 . CAISRLRGNQPQHF TGTGCCATCAGTCGTCTGAGGGGCAATCAGCCCCAGCATTTT
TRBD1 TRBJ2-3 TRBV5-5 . CASSLEDRGLDTQYF TGTGCCAGCAGCTTGGAGGACAGGGGATTAGATACGCAGTATTTT
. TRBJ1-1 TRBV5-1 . CASSLTTTTTEAFF TGCGCCAGCAGCTTGACTACCACGACCACTGAAGCTTTCTTT
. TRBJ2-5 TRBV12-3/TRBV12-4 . CASSLGRDWQYF TGTGCCAGCAGTTTGGGCCGGGACTGGCAGTACTTC
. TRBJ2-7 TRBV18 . CASSPRGGGPVYEQYF TGTGCCAGCTCACCAAGGGGGGGAGGGCCCGTATACGAGCAGTACTTC
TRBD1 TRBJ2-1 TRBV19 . CASSKHRDRGGSRFVGNEQFF TGTGCCAGTAGTAAGCACCGGGACAGGGGAGGGTCTAGGTTCGTCGGTAATGAGCAGTTCTTC
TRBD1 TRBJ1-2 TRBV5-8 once CASSLWTGAPYGYTF TGTGCCAGCAGCTTATGGACAGGGGCGCCCTATGGCTACACCTTC
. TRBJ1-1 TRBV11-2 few CASNLIPAGTEAFF TGTGCCAGCAACCTTATACCCGCGGGAACTGAAGCTTTCTTT
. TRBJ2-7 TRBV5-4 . CASSPIRFGEQYF TGTGCCAGCAGCCCTATACGCTTTGGCGAGCAGTACTTC
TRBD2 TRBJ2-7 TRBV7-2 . CASSFASGRPPREQYF TGTGCCAGCAGCTTCGCTAGCGGGAGGCCACCGAGGGAGCAGTACTTC
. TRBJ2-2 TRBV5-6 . CASSTTGGGELFF TGTGCCAGCAGCACTACAGGTGGCGGGGAGCTGTTTTTT
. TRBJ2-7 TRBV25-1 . CARYRAYYEQYF TGTGCCAGGTACAGGGCGTACTACGAGCAGTACTTC
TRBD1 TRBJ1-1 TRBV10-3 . CAISESTYRGLEAFF TGTGCCATCAGTGAGTCCACGTACAGGGGGCTAGAAGCTTTCTTT
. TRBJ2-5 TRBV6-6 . CASTSRGSEETQYF TGTGCCAGCACCTCCAGGGGTAGCGAAGAGACCCAGTACTTC
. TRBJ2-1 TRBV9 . CASSVSRGSYNEQFF TGTGCCAGCAGCGTCTCACGGGGCTCCTACAATGAGCAGTTCTTC
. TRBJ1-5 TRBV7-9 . CASSLGAGWLSNQPQHF TGTGCCAGCAGCTTAGGCGCAGGGTGGCTGAGCAATCAGCCCCAGCATTTT
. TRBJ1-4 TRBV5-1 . CASTTVPTNEKLFF TGCGCCAGCACCACAGTTCCAACTAATGAAAAACTGTTTTTT
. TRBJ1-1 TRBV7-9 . CASSPSAAQPEAFF TGTGCCAGCAGCCCGTCCGCCGCGCAACCTGAGGCTTTCTTT
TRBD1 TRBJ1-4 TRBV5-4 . CASSQYRDRSIEKLFF TGTGCCAGCAGCCAGTACCGGGACAGGAGTATTGAAAAACTGTTTTTT
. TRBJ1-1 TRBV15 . CATSRSEAAGAFF TGTGCCACCAGCAGATCAGAGGCTGCTGGGGCTTTCTTT
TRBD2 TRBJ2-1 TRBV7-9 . CASSLLAAIYNEQFF TGTGCCAGCAGCCTCCTAGCGGCAATATACAATGAGCAGTTCTTC
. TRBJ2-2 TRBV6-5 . CASTGSRGTGELFF TGTGCCAGCACCGGGAGTCGTGGCACCGGGGAGCTGTTTTTT
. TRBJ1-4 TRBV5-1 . CASSFGQPPEKLFF TGCGCCAGCAGCTTTGGACAGCCCCCCGAAAAACTGTTTTTT
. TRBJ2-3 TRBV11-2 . CASSWGEGEDTQYF TGTGCCAGCAGCTGGGGAGAGGGCGAAGATACGCAGTATTTT
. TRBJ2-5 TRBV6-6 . CASSYGADQETQYF TGTGCCAGCAGTTACGGCGCGGACCAAGAGACCCAGTACTTC
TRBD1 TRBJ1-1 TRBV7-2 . CASSSTGVTEAFF TGTGCCAGCAGCTCGACAGGGGTCACTGAAGCTTTCTTT
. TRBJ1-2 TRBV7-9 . CASSLTGEFGYTF TGTGCCAGCAGCTTAACCGGGGAATTTGGCTACACCTTC